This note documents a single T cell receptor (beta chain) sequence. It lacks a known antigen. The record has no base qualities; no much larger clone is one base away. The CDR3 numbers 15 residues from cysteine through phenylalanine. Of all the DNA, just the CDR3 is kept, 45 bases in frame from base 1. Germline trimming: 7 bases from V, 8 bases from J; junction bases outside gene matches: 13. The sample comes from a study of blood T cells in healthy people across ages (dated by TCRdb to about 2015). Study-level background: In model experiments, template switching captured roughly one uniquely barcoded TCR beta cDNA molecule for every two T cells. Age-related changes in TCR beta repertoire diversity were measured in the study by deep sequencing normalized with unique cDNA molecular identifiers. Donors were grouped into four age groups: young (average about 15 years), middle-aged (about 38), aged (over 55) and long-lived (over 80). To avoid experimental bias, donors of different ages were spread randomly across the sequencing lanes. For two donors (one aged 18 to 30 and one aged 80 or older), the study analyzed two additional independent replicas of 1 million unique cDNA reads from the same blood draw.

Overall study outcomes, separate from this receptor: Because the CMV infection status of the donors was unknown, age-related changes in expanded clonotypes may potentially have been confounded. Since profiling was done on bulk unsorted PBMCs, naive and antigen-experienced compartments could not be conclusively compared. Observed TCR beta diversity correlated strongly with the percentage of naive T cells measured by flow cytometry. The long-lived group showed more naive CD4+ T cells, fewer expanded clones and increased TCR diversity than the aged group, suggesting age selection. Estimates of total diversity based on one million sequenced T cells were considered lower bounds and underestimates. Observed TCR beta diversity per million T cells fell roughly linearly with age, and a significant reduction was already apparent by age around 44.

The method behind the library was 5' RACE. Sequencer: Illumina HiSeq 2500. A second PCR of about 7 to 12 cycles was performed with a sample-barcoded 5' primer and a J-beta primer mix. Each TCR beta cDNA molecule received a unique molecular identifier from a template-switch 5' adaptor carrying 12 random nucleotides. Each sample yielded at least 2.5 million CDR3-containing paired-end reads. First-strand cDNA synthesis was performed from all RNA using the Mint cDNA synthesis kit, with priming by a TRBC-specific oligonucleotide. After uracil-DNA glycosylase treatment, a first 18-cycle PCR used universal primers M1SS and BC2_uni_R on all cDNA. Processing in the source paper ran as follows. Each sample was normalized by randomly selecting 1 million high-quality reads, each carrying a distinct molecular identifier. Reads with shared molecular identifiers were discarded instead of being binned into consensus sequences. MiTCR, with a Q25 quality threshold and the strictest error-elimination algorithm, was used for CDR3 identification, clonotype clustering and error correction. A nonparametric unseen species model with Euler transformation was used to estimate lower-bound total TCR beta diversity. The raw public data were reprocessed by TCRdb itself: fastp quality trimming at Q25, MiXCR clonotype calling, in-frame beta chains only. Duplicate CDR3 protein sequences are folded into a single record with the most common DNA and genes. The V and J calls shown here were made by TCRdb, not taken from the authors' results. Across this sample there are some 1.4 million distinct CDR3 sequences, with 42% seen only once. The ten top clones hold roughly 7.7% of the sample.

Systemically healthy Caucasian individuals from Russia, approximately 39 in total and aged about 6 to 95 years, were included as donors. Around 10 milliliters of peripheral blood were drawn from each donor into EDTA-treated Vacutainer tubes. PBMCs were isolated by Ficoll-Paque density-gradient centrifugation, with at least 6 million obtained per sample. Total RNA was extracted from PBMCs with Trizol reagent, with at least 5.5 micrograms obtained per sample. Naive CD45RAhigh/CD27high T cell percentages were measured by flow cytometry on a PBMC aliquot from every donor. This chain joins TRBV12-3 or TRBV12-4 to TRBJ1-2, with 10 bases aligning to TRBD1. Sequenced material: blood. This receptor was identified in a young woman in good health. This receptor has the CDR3 CASTRRTGGGNGYTF. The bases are TGTGCCAGCACTCGGCGGACAGGGGGAGGGAACGGCTACACCTTC.